The T cell receptor beta chain described here comes from a study of identical twins (dated by TCRdb to the mid-2010s). With respect to the entire study: The study deep-sequenced TCR alpha and beta repertoires from monozygotic twins, unrelated adults of various ages and cord blood to test whether fetal clonotypes persist. To rule out contamination, the twin experiments were replicated at different times with different library preparation protocols. General conclusions and limits of the study: The excess sharing between twins in beta out-of-frame sequences was weaker because fewer shared sequences reduced the signal-to-noise ratio. Because the same donors could not be followed over many years, the conclusions relied on cross-sectional statistical analysis. Out-of-frame TCR alpha sequences shared between twins showed an excess of low generation-probability sequences compared with coincidental sharing between unrelated individuals. Abundant cord blood beta clonotypes had fewer insertions, young adult naive repertoires showed a similar but weaker trend, and memory repertoires showed no such trend. In monozygotic twins, recombination models systematically underestimated out-of-frame TCR alpha sharing, but the models matched the sharing seen between unrelated individuals. Invariant T cells such as MAIT and iNKT could partly confound zero-insertion analyses, though diverse VJ usage argued against this for most clonotypes.

V drops 4 bases and J drops 1 base, leaving 17 bases in between. CDR1 SGHKS and CDR2 YYEKEE were looked up in the germline V gene (reference sequence). The CDR3 runs 16 amino acids, cysteine and phenylalanine included. The retained sequence is limited to the CDR3, 48 bases, with the frame set at the first base. Libraries were prepared through 5' RACE. Instrument on record: Illumina HiSeq 2000. Template switching added a universal primer binding site, and the final cDNA carried a unique molecular identifier that allowed TCR cDNA molecules to be counted accurately. First-strand cDNA for TCR alpha and beta chains was synthesized from specific primers in the conserved constant-segment region. To control for contamination, every cDNA library carried two barcodes: a SMART-Mk sample barcode plus Illumina barcodes. TruSeq adapter sequences, together with Illumina sample barcodes, were added in two successive PCR steps. The TCR alpha and beta cDNA libraries were sequenced on the Illumina HiSeq platform using custom primers. In the source study's methods: MiGEC was used to process raw reads and extract unique molecular identifiers, and MiXCR was used to find CDR3 positions. For each individual, recombination models were inferred using an EM algorithm with the repgenHMM and IGoR tools. Shared clonotype analysis was performed with the tcR package in R, normalizing sharing by the product of cloneset sizes. To study raw recombination without the effects of thymic and clonal selection, out-of-frame nonproductive sequences were analyzed. The raw public data were reprocessed by TCRdb itself: fastp quality trimming at Q25, MiXCR clonotype calling, in-frame beta chains only. Here each entry gathers all rows of one CDR3 protein and keeps the most common genes and DNA. These V and J calls derive from TCRdb rather than the authors' analysis. The sample data list hundreds of thousands of distinct CDR3 sequences, and 9% to 15% of these were observed just once. The top ten hold around 1.6% of the sample.

This clonotype was observed at least ten times. This clone's antigen is unknown. Base qualities are not recorded, but no much larger clone differs from it by a single base. All donors were healthy Caucasians. The twin cohort comprised three pairs of female monozygotic twins, all aged roughly 18 to 29 years. The RNA used for TCR libraries was isolated from peripheral blood mononuclear cells. The same sample was also used in a study of yellow fever vaccine responses in identical twins. The second study's paper adds: The T cell response to vaccination in identical twins was reported by the authors to appear partly convergent and partly personalized. In the study, vaccine-responding T cell clones were precisely tracked in identical twins.

This clonotype was sampled from a young woman in good health. This chain is built from TRBV5-5 and TRBJ1-2; the D gene cannot be named for sure. Input material: PBMCs. The base sequence is TGTGCCAGCAGCCCAGCGGCAGGTTTTTTTAACTATGGCTACACCTTC. Its translation reads: CASSPAAGFFNYGYTF. Reference TRBV5-5 and TRBJ1-2 genes cover what lies past the CDR3, so the full variable domain is DAGVTQSPTHLIKTRGQQVTLRCSPISGHKSVSWYQQVLGQGPQFIFQYYEKEERGRGNFPDRFSARQFPNYSSELNVNALLLGDSALYLCASSPAAGFFNYGYTFGSGTRLTVV.